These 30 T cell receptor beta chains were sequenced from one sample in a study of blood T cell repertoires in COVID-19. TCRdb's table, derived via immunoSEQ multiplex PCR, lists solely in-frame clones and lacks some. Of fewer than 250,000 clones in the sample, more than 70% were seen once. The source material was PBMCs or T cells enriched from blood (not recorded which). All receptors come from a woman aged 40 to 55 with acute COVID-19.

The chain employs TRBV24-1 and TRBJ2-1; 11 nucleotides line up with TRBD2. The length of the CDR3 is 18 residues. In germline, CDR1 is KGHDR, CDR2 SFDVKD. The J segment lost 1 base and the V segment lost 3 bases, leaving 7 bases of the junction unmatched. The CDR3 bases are TGTGCCACCAGTGATCCCTCTACTAGCGGGAGTTCCTACAATGAGCAGTTCTTC. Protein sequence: CATSDPSTSGSSYNEQFF.

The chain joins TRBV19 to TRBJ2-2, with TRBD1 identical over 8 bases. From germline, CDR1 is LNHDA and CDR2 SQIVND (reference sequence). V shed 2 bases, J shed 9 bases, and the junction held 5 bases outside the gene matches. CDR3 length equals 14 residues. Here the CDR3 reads CASSIRDRTRELFF. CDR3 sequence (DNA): TGTGCCAGTAGTATAAGGGACAGGACAAGGGAGCTGTTTTTT.

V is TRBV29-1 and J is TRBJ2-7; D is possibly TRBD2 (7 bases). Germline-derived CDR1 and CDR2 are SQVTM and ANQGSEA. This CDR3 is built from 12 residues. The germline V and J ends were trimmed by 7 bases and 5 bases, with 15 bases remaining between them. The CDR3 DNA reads TGCAGCGGAGGGGGGGGGACCCACGAGCAGTACTTC. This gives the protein CSGGGGTHEQYF.

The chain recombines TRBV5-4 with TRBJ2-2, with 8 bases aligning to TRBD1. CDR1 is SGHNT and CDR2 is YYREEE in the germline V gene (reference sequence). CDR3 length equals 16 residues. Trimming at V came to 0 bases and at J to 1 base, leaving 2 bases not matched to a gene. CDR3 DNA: TGTGCCAGCAGCTTGGCTGGACAGGGGAACACCGGGGAGCTGTTTTTT. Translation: CASSLAGQGNTGELFF.

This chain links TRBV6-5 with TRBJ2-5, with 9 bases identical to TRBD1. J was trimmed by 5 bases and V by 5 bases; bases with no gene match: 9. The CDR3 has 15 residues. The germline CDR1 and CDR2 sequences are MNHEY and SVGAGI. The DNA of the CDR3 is TGTGCCAGCAGTAGGGGACAGGGTAGACTGGAGACCCAGTACTTC. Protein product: CASSRGQGRLETQYF.

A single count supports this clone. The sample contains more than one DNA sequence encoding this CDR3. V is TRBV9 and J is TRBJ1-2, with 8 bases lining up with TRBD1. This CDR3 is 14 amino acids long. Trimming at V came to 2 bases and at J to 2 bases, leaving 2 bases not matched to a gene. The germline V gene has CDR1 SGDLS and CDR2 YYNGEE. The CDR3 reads CASSVRTGNYGYTF. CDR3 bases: TGTGCCAGCAGCGTCCGGACAGGGAACTATGGCTACACCTTC.

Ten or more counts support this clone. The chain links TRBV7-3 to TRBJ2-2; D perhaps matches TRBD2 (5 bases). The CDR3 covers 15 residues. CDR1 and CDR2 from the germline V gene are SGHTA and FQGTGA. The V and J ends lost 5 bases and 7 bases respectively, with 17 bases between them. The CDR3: CASSPAGRGGGELFF. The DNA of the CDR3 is TGTGCCAGCAGCCCCGCCGGTCGCGGAGGCGGGGAGCTGTTTTTT.

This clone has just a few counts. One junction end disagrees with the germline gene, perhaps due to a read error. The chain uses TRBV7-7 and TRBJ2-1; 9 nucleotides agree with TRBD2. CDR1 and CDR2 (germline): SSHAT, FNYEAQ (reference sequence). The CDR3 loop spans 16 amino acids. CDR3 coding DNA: TGTGCTAGCAGCTCGAGACTAGCGGACGATTACAATGAGCAGTTCTTC. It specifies CASSSRLADDYNEQFF.

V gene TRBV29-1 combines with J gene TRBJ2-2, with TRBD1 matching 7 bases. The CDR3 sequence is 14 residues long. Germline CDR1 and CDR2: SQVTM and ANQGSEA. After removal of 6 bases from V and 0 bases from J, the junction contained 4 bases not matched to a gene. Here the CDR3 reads CSVPGTANTGELFF. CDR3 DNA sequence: TGCAGCGTCCCCGGGACAGCGAACACCGGGGAGCTGTTTTTT.

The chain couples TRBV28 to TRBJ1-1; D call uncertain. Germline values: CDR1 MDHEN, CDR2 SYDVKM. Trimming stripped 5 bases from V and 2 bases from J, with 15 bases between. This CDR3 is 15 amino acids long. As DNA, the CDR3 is TGTGCCAGCAGTACCGTAGGGCGGGGAAACACTGAAGCTTTCTTT. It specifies CASSTVGRGNTEAFF.

The chain's CDR3 is CASSSGENYGYTF. CDR3 DNA sequence: TGCGCCAGCAGCTCGGGAGAAAACTATGGCTACACCTTC. The V and J genes are TRBV5-1 and TRBJ1-2; D gene uncertain. This CDR3 contains 13 residues. Trimming stripped 3 bases from V and 2 bases from J, with 8 bases between. CDR1 and CDR2 (germline): SGHRS, YFSETQ.

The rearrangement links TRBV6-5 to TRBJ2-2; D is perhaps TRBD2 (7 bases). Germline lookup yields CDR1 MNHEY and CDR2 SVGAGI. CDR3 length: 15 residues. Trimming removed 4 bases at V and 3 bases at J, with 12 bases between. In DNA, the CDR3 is TGTGCCAGCAGTTTCGGGGGGCCAGACACCGGGGAGCTGTTTTTT. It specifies CASSFGGPDTGELFF.

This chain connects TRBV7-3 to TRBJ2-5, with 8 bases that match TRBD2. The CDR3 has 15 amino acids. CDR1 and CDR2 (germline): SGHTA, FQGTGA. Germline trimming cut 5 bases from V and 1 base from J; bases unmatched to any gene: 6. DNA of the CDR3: TGTGCCAGCAGCGACACCGGGAGGGTCCAAGAGACCCAGTACTTC. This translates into CASSDTGRVQETQYF.

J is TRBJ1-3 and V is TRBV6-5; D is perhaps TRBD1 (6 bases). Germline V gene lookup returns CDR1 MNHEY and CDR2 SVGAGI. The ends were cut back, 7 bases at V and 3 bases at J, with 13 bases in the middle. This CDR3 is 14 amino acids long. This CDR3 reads CASIPGARGNTIYF. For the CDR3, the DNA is TGTGCCAGCATCCCAGGGGCCCGTGGAAACACCATATATTTT.

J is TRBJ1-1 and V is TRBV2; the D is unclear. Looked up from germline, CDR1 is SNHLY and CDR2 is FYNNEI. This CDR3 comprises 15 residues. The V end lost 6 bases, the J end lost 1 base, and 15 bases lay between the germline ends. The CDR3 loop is CASRPSAPGNTEAFF. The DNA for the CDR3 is TGTGCCAGCAGGCCGTCTGCTCCCGGGAACACTGAAGCTTTCTTT.

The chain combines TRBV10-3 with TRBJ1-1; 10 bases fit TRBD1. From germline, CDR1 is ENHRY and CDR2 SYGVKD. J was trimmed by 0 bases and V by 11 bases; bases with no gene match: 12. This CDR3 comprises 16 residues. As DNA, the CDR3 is TGTGCCGCCACGGGGACAGGGGAGGGGCTGAACACTGAAGCTTTCTTT. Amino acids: CAATGTGEGLNTEAFF.

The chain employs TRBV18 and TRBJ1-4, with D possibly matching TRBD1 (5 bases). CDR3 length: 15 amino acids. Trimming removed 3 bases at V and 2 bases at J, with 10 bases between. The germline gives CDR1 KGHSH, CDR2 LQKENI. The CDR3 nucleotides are TGTGCCAGCTCACCCGAAGGGGCGACTAATGAAAAACTGTTTTTT. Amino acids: CASSPEGATNEKLFF.

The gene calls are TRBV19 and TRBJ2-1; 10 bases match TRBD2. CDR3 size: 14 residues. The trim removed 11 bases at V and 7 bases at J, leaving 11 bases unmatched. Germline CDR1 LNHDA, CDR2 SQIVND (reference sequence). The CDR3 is CAVERGGQSNEQFF. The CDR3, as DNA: TGTGCCGTCGAGCGGGGGGGCCAGTCAAATGAGCAGTTCTTC.

Here the CDR3 reads CASSQGTGLGYTEAFF. CDR3 in DNA: TGTGCCAGCAGCCAAGGGACAGGGCTGGGATACACTGAAGCTTTCTTT. The V call is TRBV14, the J call TRBJ1-1; TRBD1 matches 8 bases. CDR3 length: 16 amino acids. The ends lost 1 base at V and 3 bases at J; junction bases unmatched: 7. CDR1 and CDR2 from the germline V gene are SGHDN and FVKESK.

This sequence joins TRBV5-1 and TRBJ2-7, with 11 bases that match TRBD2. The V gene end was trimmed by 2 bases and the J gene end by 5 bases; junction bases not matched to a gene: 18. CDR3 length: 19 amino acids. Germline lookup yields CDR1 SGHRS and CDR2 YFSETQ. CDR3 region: CASSFDVLAGDNPVDEQYF. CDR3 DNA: TGCGCCAGCAGCTTTGACGTACTAGCGGGAGACAACCCCGTGGACGAGCAGTACTTC.

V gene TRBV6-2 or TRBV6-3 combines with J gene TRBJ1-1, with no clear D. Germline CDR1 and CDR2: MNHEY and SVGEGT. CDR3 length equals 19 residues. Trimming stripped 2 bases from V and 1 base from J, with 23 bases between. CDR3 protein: CASSYNAMRSTLQNTEAFF. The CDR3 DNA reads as TGTGCCAGCAGTTACAATGCGATGCGGTCTACACTACAGAACACTGAAGCTTTCTTT.

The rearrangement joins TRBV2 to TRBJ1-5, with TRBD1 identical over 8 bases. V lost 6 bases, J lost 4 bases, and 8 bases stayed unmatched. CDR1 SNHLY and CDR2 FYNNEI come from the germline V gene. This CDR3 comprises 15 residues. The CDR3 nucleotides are TGTGCCAGCAGACCAAAAGGGACAGGAAATCAGCCCCAGCATTTT. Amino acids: CASRPKGTGNQPQHF.

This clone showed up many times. The CDR3 loop is CSARDNFNQPQHF. CDR3 sequence (DNA): TGCAGCGCTCGGGACAATTTTAATCAGCCCCAGCATTTT. The chain links TRBV29-1 to TRBJ1-5, with D perhaps TRBD1 (6 bases). The ends were cut back, 7 bases at V and 4 bases at J, with 14 bases in the middle. The CDR3 spans 13 residues. CDR1 is SQVTM, CDR2 ANQGSEA, per germline.

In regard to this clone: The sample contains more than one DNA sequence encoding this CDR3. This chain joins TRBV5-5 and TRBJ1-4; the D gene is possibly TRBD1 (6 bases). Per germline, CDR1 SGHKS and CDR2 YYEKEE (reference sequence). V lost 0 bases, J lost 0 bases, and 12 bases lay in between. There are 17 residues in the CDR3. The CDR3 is CASSLVGQSATNEKLFF. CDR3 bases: TGTGCCAGCAGCTTGGTGGGACAATCTGCAACTAATGAAAAACTGTTTTTT.

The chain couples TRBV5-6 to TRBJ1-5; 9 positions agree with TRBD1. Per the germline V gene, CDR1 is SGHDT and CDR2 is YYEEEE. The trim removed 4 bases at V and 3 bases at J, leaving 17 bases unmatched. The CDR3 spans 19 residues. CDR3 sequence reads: CASSSGTDRGSGANQPQHF. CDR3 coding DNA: TGTGCCAGCAGCAGTGGCACGGACAGGGGAAGTGGGGCCAATCAGCCCCAGCATTTT. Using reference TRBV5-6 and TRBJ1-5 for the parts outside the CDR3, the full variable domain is DAGVTQSPTHLIKTRGQQVTLRCSPKSGHDTVSWYQQALGQGPQFIFQYYEEEERQRGNFPDRFSGHQFPNYSSELNVNALLLGDSALYLCASSSGTDRGSGANQPQHFGDGTRLSIL.

The CDR3 protein is CAGLTGSSYEQYF. The DNA for the CDR3 is TGTGCCGGTTTAACAGGCAGCTCCTACGAGCAGTACTTC. This chain uses TRBV30 with TRBJ2-7; D is perhaps TRBD1 (5 bases). Looked up from germline, CDR1 is GTSNPN and CDR2 is SVGIG (reference sequence). There are 13 residues in the CDR3. Trimming removed 8 bases at V and 0 bases at J, with 14 bases between.

The DNA of the CDR3 is TGTGCCAGCAGCCAAGGGACTAGATCAGAGACCCAGTACTTC. It specifies CASSQGTRSETQYF. The chain couples TRBV3-1 (or the pseudogene TRBV3-2) to TRBJ2-5; TRBD2 matches at 7 bases. The CDR3 spans 14 residues. V lost 1 base, J lost 4 bases, and 3 bases stayed unmatched. In germline, CDR1 is LGHDT, CDR2 YNNKEL (reference sequence).

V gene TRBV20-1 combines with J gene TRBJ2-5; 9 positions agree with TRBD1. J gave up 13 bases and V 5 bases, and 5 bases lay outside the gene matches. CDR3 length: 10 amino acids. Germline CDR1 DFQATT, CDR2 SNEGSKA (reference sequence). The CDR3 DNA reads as TGCAGTGCTCCCGGGGACAGGGTGTACTTC. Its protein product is CSAPGDRVYF.

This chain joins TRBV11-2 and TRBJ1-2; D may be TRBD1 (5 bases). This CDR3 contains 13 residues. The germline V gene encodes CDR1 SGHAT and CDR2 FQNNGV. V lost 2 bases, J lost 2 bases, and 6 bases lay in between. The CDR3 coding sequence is TGTGCCAGCAGCTTACGGGGGAACTATGGCTACACCTTC. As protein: CASSLRGNYGYTF. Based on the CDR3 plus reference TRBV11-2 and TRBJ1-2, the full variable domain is EAGVAQSPRYKIIEKRQSVAFWCNPISGHATLYWYQQILGQGPKLLIQFQNNGVVDDSQLPKDRFSAERLKGVDSTLKIQPAKLEDSAVYLCASSLRGNYGYTFGSGTRLTVV.

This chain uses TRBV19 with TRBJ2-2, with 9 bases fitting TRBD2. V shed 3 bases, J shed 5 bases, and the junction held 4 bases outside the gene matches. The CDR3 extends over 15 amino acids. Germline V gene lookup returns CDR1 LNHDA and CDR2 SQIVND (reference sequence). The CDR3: CASSIAGGSTGELFF. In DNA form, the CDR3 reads TGTGCCAGTAGTATTGCGGGGGGGTCGACCGGGGAGCTGTTTTTT.